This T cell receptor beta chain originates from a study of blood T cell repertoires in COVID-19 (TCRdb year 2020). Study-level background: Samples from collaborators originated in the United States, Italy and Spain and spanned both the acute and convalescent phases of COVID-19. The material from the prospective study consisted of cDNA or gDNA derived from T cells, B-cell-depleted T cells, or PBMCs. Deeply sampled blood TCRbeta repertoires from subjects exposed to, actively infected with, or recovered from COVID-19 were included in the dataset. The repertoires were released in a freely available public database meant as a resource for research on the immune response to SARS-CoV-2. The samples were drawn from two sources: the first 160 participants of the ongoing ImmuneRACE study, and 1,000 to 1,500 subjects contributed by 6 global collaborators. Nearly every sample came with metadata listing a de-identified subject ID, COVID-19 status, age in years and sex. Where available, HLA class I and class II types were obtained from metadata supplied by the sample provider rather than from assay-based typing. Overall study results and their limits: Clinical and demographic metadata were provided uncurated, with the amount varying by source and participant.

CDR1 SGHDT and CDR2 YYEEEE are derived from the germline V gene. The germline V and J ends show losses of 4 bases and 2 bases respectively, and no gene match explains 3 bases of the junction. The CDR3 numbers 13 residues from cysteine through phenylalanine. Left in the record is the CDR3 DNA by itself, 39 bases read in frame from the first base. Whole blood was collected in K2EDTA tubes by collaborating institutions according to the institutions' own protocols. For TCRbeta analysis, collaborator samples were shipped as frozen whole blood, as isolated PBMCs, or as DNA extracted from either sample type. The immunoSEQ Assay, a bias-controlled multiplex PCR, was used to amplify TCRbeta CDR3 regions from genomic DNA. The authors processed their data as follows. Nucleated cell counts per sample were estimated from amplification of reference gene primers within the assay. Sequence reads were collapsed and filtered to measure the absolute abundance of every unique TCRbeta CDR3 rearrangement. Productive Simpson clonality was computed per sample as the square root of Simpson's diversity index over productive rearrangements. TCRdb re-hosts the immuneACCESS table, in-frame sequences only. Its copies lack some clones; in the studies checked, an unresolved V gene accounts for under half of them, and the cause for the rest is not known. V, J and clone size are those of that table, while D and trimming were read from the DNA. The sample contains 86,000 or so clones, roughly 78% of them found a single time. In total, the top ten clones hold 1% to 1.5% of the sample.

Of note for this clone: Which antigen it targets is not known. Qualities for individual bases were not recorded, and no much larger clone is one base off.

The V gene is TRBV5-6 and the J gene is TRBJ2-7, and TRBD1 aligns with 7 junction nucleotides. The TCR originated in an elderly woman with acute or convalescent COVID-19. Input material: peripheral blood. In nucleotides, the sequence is TGTGCCAGCAGCCCAGGGACAGCCTACGAGCAGTACTTC. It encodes CASSPGTAYEQYF. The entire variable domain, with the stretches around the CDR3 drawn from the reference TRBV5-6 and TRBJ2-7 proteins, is DAGVTQSPTHLIKTRGQQVTLRCSPKSGHDTVSWYQQALGQGPQFIFQYYEEEERQRGNFPDRFSGHQFPNYSSELNVNALLLGDSALYLCASSPGTAYEQYFGPGTRLTVT.